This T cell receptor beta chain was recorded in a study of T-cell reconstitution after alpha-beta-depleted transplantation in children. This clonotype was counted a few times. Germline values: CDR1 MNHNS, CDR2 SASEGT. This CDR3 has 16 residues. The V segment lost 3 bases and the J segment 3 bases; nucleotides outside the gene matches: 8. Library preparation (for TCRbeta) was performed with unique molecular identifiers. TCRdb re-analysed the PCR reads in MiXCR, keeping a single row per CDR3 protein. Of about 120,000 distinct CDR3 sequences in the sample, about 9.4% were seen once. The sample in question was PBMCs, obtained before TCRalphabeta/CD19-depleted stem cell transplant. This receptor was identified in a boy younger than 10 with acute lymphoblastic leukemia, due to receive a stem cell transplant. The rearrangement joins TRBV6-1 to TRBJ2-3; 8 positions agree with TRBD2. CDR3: CASSEVGSGKTDTQYF. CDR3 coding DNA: TGTGCCAGCAGTGAGGTCGGTAGCGGGAAGACAGATACGCAGTATTTT.